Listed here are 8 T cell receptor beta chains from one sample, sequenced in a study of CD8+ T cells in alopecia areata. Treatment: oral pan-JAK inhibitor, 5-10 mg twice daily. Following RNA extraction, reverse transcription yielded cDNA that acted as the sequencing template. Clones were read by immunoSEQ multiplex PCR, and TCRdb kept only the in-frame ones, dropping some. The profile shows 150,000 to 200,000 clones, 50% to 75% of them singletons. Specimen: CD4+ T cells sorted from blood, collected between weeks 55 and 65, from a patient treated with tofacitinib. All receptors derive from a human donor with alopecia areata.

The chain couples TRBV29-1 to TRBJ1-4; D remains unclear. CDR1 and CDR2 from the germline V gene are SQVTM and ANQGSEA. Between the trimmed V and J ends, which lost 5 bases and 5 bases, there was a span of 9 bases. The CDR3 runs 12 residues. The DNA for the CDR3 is TGCAGCGTTACCCACCGGAATGAAAAACTGTTTTTT. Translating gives CSVTHRNEKLFF.

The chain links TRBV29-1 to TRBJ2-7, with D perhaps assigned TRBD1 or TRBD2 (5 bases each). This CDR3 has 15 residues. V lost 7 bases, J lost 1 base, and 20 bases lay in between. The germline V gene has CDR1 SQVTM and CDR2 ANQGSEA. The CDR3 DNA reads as TGCAGCGCCGAAGGGACCGCAGGAGGATCCTACGAGCAGTACTTC. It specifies CSAEGTAGGSYEQYF.

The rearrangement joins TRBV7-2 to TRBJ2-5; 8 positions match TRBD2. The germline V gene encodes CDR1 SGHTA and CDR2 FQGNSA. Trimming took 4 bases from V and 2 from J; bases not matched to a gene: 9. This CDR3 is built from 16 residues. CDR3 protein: CASSSTGGGSQETQYF. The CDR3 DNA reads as TGTGCCAGCAGCTCCACGGGCGGGGGGAGTCAAGAGACCCAGTACTTC. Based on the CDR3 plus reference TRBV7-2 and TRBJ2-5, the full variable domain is GAGVSQSPSNKVTEKGKDVELRCDPISGHTALYWYRQSLGQGLEFLIYFQGNSAPDKSGLPSDRFSAERTGGSVSTLTIQRTQQEDSAVYLCASSSTGGGSQETQYFGPGTRLLVL.

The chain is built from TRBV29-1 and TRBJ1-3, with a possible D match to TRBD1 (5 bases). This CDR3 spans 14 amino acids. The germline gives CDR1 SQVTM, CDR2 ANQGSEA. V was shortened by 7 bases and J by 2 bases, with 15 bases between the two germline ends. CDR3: CSARQGLAGNTIYF. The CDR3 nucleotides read TGCAGCGCGCGCCAGGGTTTGGCTGGAAACACCATATATTTT.

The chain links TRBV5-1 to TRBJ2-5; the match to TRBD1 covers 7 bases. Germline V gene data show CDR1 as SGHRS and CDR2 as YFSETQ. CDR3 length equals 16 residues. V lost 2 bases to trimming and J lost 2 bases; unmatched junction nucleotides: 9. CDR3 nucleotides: TGCGCCAGCAGCTTCGGATTTCCGGGACAGCAAGAGACCCAGTACTTC. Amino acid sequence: CASSFGFPGQQETQYF.

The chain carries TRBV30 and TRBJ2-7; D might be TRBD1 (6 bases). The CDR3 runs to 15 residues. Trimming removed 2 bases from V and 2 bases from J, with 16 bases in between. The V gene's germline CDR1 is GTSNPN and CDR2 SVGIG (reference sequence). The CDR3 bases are TGTGCCTGGAGTTCACCCTCGGACAGAACCTACGAGCAGTACTTC. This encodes CAWSSPSDRTYEQYF.

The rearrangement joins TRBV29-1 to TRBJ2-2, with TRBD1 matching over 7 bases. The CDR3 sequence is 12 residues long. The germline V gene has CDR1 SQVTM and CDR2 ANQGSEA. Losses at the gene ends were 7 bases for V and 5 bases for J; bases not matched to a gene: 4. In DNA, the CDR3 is TGCAGCGGGCACAGGGGTACCGGGGAGCTGTTTTTT. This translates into CSGHRGTGELFF.

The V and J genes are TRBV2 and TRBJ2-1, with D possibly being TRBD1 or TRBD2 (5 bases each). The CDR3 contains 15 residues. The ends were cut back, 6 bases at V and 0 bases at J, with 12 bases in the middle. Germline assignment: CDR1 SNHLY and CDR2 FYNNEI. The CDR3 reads CASSSGTLSYNEQFF. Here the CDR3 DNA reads TGTGCCAGCAGCTCCGGGACCCTCTCCTACAATGAGCAGTTCTTC.